This T cell receptor (beta chain) was sequenced in a study of cytomegalovirus exposure and HLA in healthy donors. Overall study results and limits: Another analysis was done later, and it associated roughly 15,000 TCR beta sequences with HLA alleles at 0.05 false discovery rate.

Concerning this clone itself: The antigen remains unidentified.

V was cut by 5 bases and J by 2 bases, with 9 bases left in between. The germline gives CDR1 LNHDA, CDR2 SQIVND (reference sequence). This CDR3 is 13 amino acids long. The PCR employed 60 Vbeta primers together with 13 Jbeta primers. Profiling relied on immunoSEQ multiplex PCR, and the TCRdb table lists in-frame clones only, not all of them. Here the sample spans 100,000 or so clones, around 80% being singletons. This receptor was obtained from a woman between 35 and 50 years old in good health and CMV-seronegative. Specimen: PBMCs. The V gene is TRBV19, the J gene TRBJ1-2; D unclear. The CDR3: CASSPRENYGYTF. The CDR3, as DNA: TGTGCCAGTAGTCCCCGCGAAAACTATGGCTACACCTTC.